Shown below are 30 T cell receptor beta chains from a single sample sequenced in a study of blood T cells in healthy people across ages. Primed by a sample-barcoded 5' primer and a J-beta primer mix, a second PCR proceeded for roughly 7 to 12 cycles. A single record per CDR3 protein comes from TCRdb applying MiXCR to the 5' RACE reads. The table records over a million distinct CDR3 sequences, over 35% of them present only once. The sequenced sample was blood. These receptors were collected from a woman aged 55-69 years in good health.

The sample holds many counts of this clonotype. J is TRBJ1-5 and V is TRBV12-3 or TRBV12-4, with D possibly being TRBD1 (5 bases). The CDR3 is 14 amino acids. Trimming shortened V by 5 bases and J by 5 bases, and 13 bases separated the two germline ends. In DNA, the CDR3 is TGTGCCAGCAGTCTCCGGGGCGTCCATCAGCCCCAGCATTTT. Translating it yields CASSLRGVHQPQHF.

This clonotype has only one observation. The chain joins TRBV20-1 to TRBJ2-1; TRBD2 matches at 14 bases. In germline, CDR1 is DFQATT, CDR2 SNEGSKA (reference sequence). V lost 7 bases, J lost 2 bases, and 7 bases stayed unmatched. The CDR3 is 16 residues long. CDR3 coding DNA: TGCAGTGTCCCGGGACTAGCGGGAGAGGCCTACAATGAGCAGTTCTTC. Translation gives CSVPGLAGEAYNEQFF.

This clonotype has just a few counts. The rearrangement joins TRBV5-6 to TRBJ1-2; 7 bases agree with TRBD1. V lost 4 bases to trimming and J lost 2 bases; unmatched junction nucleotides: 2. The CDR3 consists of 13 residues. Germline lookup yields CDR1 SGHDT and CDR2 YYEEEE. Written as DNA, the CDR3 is TGTGCCAGCAGCGCGGGACAGAACTATGGCTACACCTTC. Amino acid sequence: CASSAGQNYGYTF.

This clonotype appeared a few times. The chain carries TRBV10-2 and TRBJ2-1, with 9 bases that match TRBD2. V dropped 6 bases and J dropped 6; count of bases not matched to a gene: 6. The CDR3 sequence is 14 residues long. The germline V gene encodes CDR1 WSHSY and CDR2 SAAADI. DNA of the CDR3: TGCGCCAGCAGGAGGGCTAGCGGGACCAATGAGCAGTTCTTC. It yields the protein CASRRASGTNEQFF.

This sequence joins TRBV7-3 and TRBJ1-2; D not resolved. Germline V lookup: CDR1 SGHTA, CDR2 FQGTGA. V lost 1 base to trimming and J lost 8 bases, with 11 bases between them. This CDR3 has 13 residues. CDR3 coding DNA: TGTGCCAGCAGCTTAATGGCAGGCGCCGGCTACACCTTC. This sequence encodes CASSLMAGAGYTF.

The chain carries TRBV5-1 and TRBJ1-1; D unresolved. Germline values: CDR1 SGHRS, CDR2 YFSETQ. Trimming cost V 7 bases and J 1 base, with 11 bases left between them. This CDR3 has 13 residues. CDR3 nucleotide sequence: TGCGCCAGCTCCCATCTACCGAACACTGAAGCTTTCTTT. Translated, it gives CASSHLPNTEAFF.

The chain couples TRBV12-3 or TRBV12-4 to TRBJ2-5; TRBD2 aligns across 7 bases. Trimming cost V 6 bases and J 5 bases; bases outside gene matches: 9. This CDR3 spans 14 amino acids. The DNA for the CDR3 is TGTGCCAGCAGCTCGACTAGCCCTCGGGAGACCCAGTACTTC. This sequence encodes CASSSTSPRETQYF.

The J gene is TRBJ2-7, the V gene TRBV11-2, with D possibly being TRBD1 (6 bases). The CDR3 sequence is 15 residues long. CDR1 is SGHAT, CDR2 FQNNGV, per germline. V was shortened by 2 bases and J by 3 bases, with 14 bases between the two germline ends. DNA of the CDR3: TGTGCCAGCAGCTTAACAGCCGGGACACTCTACGAGCAGTACTTC. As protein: CASSLTAGTLYEQYF.

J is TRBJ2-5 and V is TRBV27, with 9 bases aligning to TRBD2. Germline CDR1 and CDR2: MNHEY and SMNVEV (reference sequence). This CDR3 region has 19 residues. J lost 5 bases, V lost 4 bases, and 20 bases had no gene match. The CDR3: CASSSPREWGGRAFETQYF. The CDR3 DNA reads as TGTGCCAGCAGTTCCCCCCGGGAATGGGGCGGGAGGGCCTTTGAGACCCAGTACTTC.

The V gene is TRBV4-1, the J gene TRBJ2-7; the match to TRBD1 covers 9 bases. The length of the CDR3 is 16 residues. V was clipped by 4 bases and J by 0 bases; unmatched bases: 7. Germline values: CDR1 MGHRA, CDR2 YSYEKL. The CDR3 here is CASSPRQGVSSYEQYF. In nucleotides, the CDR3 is TGCGCCAGCAGCCCTAGACAGGGGGTCAGCTCCTACGAGCAGTACTTC.

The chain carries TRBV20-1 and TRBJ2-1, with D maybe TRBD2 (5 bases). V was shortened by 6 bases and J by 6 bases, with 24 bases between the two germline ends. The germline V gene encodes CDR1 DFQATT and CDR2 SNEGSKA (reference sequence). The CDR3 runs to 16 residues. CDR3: CSALASGNWGFNEQFF. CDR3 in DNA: TGCAGTGCCCTTGCCTCGGGAAACTGGGGTTTCAATGAGCAGTTCTTC.

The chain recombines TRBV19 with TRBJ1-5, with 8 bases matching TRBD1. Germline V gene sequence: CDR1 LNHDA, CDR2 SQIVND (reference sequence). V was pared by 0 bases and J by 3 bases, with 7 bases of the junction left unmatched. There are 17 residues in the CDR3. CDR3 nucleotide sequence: TGTGCCAGTAGTATAGAACCCAACAGGGGGTACAATCAGCCCCAGCATTTT. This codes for CASSIEPNRGYNQPQHF.

The CDR3 spells CASRPGRGLEQFF. The CDR3 DNA reads as TGCGCCAGTAGACCCGGGAGAGGGCTTGAGCAGTTCTTC. The gene calls are TRBV5-1 and TRBJ2-1; maybe TRBD2 (6 bases). The germline CDR1 and CDR2 sequences are SGHRS and YFSETQ. The length of the CDR3 is 13 residues. V shed 8 bases and J shed 9 bases, with 18 bases lying between them.

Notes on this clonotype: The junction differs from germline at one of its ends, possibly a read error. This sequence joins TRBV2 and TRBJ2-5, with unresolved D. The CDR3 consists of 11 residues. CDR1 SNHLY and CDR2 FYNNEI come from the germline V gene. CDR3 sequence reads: CAGSSQETQYF. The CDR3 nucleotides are TGTGCCGGCAGCTCCCAGGAGACCCAGTACTTC. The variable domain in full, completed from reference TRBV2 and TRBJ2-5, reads EPEVTQTPSHQVTQMGQEVILRCVPISNHLYFYWYRQILGQKVEFLVSFYNNEISEKSEIFDDQFSVERPDGSNFTLKIRSTKLEDSAMYFCAGSSQETQYFGPGTRLLVL.

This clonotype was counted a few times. CDR3 in DNA: TGCAGTGCTAGAGCTGGGGCCAACGTCCTGACTTTC. Protein: CSARAGANVLTF. V is TRBV20-1 and J is TRBJ2-6, with D unresolved. This CDR3 is 12 amino acids long. V lost 1 base to trimming and J lost 2 bases, with 0 bases between them. Per germline, CDR1 DFQATT and CDR2 SNEGSKA (reference sequence).

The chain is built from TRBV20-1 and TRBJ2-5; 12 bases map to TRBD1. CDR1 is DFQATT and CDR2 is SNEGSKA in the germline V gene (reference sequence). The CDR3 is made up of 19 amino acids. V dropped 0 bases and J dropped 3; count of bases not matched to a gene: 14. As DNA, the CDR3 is TGCAGTGCTAGAGAGTTCAGGGACAGGGGGCAGGAGTTGGAAGAGACCCAGTACTTC. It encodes CSAREFRDRGQELEETQYF.

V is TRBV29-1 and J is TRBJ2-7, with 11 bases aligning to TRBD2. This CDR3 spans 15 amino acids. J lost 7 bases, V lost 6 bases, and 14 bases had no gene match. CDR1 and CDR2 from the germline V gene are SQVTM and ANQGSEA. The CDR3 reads CSVDRTSGRNNEQYF. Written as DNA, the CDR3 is TGCAGCGTCGATCGGACTAGCGGGCGAAACAATGAGCAGTACTTC.

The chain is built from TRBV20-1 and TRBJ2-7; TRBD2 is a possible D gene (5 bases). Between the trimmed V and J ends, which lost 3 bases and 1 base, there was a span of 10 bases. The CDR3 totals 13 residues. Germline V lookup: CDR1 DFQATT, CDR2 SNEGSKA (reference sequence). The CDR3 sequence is CSARARDSYEQYF. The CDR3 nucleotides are TGCAGTGCTAGGGCGAGGGATTCCTACGAGCAGTACTTC.

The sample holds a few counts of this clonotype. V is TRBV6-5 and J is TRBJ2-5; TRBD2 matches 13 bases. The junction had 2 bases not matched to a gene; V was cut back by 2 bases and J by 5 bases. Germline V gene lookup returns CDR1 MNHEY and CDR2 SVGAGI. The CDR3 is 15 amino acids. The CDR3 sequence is CASSYTSGRVETQYF. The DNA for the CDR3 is TGTGCCAGCAGTTACACTAGCGGGAGGGTGGAGACCCAGTACTTC.

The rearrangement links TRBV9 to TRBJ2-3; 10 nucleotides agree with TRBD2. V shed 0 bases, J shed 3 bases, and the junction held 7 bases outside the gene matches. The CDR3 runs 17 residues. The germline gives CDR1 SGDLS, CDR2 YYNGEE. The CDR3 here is CASSVEKASGRTDTQYF. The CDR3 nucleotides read TGTGCCAGCAGCGTAGAGAAGGCTAGCGGGAGAACAGATACGCAGTATTTT.

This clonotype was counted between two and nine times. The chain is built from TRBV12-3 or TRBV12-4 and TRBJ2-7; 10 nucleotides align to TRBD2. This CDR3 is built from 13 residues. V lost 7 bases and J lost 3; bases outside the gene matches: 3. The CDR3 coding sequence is TGTGCCAGCAAAAGGACTAGCGGCTACGAGCAGTACTTC. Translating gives CASKRTSGYEQYF.

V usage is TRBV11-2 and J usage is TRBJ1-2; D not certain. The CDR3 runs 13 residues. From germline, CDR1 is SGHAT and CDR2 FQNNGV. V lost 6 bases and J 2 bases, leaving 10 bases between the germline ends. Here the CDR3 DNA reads TGTGCCAGCAGGCCTCTGGGGAACTATGGCTACACCTTC. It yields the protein CASRPLGNYGYTF.

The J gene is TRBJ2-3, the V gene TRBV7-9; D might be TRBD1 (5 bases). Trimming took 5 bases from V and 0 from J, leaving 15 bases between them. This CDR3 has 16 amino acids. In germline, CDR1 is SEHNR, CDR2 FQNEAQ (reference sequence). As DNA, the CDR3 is TGTGCCAGCAGCCCGACAGACGCGCTAAGCACAGATACGCAGTATTTT. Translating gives CASSPTDALSTDTQYF.

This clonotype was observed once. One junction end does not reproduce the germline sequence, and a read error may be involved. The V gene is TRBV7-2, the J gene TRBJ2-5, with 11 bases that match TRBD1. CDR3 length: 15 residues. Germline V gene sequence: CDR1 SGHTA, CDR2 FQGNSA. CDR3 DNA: TGTGCCAGCAGTTTACCGGGACAGGGGGGTGAGACCCGGTACTTC. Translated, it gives CASSLPGQGGETRYF.

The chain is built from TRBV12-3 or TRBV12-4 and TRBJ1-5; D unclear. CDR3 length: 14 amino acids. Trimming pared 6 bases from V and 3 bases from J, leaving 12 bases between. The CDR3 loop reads CASSYSQSNQPQHF. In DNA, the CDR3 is TGTGCCAGCAGCTACAGTCAATCCAATCAGCCCCAGCATTTT.

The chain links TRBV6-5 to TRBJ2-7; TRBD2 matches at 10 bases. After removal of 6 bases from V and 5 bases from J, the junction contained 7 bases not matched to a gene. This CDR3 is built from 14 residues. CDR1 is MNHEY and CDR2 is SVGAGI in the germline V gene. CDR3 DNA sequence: TGTGCCAGCAGCAGCGGGAGGGCCCCCCACGAGCAGTACTTC. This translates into CASSSGRAPHEQYF.

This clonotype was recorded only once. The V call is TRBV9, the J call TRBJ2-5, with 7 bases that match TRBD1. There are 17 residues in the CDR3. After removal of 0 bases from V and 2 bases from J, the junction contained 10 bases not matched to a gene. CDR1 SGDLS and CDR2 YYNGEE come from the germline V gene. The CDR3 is CASSVVPTGDLQETQYF. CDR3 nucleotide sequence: TGTGCCAGCAGCGTAGTCCCCACAGGGGACCTACAAGAGACCCAGTACTTC.

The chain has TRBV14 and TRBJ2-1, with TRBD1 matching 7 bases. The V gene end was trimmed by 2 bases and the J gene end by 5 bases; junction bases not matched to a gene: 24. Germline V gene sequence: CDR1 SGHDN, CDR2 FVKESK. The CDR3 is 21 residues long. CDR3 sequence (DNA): TGTGCCAGCAGCCAAAAAAGGGCAGGGGACAGCCTCGACACAGGGCACAATGAGCAGTTCTTC. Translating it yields CASSQKRAGDSLDTGHNEQFF. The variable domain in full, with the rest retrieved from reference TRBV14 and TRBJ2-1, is EAGVTQFPSHSVIEKGQTVTLRCDPISGHDNLYWYRRVMGKEIKFLLHFVKESKQDESGMPNNRFLAERTGGTYSTLKVQPAELEDSGVYFCASSQKRAGDSLDTGHNEQFFGPGTRLTVL.

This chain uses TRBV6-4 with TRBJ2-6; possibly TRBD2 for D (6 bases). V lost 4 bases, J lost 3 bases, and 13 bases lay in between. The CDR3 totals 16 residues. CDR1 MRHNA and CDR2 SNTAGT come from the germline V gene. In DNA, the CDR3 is TGTGCCAGCAGTGTAACCGGGGGTGGTGGGGCCAACGTCCTGACTTTC. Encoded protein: CASSVTGGGGANVLTF.

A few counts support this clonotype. The CDR3 DNA follows: TGCAGTGCTAGAACCGCCGGGACCTACGAGCAGTACTTC. It yields the protein CSARTAGTYEQYF. The gene calls are TRBV20-1 and TRBJ2-7; the D gene is possibly TRBD2 (5 bases). Germline CDR1 and CDR2: DFQATT and SNEGSKA (reference sequence). The ends were cut back, 2 bases at V and 2 bases at J, with 10 bases in the middle. This CDR3 comprises 13 residues.